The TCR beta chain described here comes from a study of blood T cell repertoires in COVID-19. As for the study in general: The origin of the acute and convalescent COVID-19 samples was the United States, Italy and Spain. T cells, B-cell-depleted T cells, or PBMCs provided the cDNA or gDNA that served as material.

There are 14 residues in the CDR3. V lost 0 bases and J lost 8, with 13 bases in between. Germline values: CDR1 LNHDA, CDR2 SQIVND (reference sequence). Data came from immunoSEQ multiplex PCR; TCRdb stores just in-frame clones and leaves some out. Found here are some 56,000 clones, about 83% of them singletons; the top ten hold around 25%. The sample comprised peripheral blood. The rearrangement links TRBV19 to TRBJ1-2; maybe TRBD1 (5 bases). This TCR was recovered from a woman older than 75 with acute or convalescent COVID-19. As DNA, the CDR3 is TGTGCCAGTAGTATAGATCCCAGGGATCTGGGCTACACCTTC. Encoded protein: CASSIDPRDLGYTF.